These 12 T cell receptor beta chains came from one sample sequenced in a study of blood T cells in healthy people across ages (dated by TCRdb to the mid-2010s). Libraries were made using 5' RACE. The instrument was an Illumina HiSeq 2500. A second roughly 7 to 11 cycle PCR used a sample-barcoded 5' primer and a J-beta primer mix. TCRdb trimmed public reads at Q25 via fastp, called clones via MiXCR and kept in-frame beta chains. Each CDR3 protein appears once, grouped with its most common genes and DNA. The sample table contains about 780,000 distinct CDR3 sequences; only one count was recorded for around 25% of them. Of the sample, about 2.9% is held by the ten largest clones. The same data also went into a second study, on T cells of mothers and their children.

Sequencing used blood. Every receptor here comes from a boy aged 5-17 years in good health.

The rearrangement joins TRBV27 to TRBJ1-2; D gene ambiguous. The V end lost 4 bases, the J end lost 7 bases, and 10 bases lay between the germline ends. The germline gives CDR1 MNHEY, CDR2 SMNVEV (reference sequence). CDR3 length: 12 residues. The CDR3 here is CASSSRSGGYTF. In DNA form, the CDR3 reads TGTGCCAGCAGTTCCAGATCGGGTGGCTACACCTTC.

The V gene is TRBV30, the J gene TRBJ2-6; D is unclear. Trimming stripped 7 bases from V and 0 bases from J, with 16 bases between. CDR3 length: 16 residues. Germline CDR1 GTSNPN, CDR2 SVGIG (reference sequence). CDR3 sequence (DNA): TGTGCCTACTCCCCCGGTGGCCACTCTGGGGCCAACGTCCTGACTTTC. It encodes CAYSPGGHSGANVLTF.

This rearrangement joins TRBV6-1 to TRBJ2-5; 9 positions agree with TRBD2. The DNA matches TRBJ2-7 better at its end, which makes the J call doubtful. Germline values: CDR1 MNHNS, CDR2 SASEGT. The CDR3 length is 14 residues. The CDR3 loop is CAIFLGLAGFEQYF. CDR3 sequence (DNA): TGTGCCATCTTTCTGGGGCTAGCGGGGTTCGAGCAGTACTTC.

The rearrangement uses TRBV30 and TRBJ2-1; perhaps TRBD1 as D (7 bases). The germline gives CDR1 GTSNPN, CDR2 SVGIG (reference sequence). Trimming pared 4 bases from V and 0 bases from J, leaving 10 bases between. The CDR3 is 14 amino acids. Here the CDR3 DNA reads TGTGCCTGGAATCAGGGGGGCTCCTACAATGAGCAGTTCTTC. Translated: CAWNQGGSYNEQFF.

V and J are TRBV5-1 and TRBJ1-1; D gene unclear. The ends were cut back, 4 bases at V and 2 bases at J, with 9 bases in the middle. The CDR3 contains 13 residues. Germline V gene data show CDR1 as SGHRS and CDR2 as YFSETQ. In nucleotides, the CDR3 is TGCGCCAGCAGCCCCGCAGAAAACACTGAAGCTTTCTTT. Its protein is CASSPAENTEAFF.

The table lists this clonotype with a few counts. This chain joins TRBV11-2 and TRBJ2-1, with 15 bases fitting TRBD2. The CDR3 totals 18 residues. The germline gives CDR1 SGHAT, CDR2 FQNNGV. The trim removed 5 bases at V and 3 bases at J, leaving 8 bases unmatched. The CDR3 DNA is TGTGCCAGCAGCACCGGACTAGCGGGGGGGGTCCTCTACAATGAGCAGTTCTTC. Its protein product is CASSTGLAGGVLYNEQFF.

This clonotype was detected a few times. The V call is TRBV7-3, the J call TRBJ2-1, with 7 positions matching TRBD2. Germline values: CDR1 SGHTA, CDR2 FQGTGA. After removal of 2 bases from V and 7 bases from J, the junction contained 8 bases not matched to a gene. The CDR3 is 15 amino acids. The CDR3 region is CASSLYGGSPNEQFF. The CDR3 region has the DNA TGTGCCAGCAGCTTATACGGGGGGTCGCCGAATGAGCAGTTCTTC. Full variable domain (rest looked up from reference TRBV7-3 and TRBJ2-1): GAGVSQTPSNKVTEKGKYVELRCDPISGHTALYWYRQSLGQGPEFLIYFQGTGAADDSGLPNDRFFAVRPEGSVSTLKIQRTERGDSAVYLCASSLYGGSPNEQFFGPGTRLTVL.

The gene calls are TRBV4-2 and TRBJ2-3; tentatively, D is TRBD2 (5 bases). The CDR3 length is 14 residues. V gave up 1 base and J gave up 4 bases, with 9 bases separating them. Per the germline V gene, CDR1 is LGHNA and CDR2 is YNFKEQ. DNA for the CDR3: TGTGCCAGCAGCCAAGGGGAGCCTCCAGATACGCAGTATTTT. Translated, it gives CASSQGEPPDTQYF.

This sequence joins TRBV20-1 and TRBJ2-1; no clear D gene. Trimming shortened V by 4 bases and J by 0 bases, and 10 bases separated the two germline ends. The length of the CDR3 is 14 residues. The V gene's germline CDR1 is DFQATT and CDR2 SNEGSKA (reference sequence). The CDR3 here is CSAKVFSSYNEQFF. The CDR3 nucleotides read TGCAGTGCTAAAGTTTTCTCCTCCTACAATGAGCAGTTCTTC.

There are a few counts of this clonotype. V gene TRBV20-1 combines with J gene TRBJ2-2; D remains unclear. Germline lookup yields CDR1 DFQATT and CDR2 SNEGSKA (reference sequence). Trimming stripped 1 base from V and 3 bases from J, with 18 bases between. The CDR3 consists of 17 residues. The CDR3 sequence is CSARVGMGSSDTGELFF. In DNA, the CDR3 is TGCAGTGCTAGAGTCGGCATGGGCAGTTCTGACACCGGGGAGCTGTTTTTT.

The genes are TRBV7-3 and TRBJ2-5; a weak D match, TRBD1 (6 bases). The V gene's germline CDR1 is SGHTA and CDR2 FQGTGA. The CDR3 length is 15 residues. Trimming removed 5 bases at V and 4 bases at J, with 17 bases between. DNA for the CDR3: TGTGCCAGCAGCGCACAGGGTGGGGTGGGAGAGACCCAGTACTTC. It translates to CASSAQGGVGETQYF.

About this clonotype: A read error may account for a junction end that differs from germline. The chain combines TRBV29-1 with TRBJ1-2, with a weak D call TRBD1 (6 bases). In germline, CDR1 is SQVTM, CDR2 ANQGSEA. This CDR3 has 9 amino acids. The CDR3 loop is CSVDGQPLF. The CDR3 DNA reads TGCAGCGTTGACGGACAGCCCCTCTTC. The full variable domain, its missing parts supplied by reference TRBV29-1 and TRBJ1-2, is SAVISQKPSRDICQRGTSLTIQCQVDSQVTMMFWYRQQPGQSLTLIATANQGSEATYESGFVIDKFPISRPNLTFSTLTVSNMSPEDSSIYLCSVDGQPLFGSGTRLTVV.